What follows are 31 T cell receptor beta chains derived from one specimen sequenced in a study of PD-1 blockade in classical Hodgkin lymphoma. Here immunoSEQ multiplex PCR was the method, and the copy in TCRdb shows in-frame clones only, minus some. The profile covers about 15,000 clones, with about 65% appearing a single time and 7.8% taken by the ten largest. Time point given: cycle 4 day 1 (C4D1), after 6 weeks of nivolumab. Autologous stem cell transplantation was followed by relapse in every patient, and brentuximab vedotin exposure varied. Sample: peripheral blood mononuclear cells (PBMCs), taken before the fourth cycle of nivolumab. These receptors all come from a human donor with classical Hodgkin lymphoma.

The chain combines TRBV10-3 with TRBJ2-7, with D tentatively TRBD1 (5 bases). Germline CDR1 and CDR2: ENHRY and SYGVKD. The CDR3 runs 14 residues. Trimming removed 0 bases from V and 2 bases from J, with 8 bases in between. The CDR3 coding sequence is TGTGCCATCAGTGAGTCGACACAGGCCTACGAGCAGTACTTC. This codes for CAISESTQAYEQYF.

This chain's CDR3 is CASSFGTDTQYF. CDR3 DNA: TGTGCCAGCAGCTTCGGCACAGATACGCAGTATTTT. J is TRBJ2-3 and V is TRBV5-6; no firm D call. CDR3 length: 12 amino acids. V lost 2 bases and J 1 base, leaving 2 bases between the germline ends. Germline V gene sequence: CDR1 SGHDT, CDR2 YYEEEE.

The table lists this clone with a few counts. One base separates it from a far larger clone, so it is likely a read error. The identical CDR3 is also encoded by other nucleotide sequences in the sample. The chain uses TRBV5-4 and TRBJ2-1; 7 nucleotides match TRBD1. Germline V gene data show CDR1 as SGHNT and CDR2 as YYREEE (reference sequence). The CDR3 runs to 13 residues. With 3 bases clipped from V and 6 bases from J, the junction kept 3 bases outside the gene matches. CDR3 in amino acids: CASSWGTVNEQFF. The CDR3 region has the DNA TGTGCCAGCAGCTGGGGGACAGTCAATGAGCAGTTCTTC.

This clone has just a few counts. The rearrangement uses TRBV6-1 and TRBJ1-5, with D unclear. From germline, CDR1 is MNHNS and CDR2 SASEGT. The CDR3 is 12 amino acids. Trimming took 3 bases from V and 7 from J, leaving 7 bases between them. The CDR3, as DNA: TGTGCCAGCAGTGATTCCCGGCAGCCCCAGCATTTT. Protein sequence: CASSDSRQPQHF.

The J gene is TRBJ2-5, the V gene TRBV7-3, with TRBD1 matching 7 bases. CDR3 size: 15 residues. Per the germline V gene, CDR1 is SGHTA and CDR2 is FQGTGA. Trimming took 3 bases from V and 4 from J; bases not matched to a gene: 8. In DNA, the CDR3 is TGTGCCAGCAGCTTTGGGGAACAGGGGTTAGAGACCCAGTACTTC. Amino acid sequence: CASSFGEQGLETQYF. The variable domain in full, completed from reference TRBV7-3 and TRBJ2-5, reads GAGVSQTPSNKVTEKGKYVELRCDPISGHTALYWYRQSLGQGPEFLIYFQGTGAADDSGLPNDRFFAVRPEGSVSTLKIQRTERGDSAVYLCASSFGEQGLETQYFGPGTRLLVL.

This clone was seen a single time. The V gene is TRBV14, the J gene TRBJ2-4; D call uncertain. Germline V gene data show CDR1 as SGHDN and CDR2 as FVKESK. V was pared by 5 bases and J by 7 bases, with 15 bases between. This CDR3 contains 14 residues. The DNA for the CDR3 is TGTGCCAGCAGCAAAGGCAACACCCAGAACATTCAGTACTTC. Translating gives CASSKGNTQNIQYF.

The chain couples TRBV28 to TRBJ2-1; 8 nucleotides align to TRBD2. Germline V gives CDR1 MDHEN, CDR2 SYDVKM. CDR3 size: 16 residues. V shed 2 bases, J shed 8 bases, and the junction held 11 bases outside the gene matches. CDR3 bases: TGTGCCAGCAGTTTAAACGACGGACTAGCTCGCGATGAGCAGTTCTTC. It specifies CASSLNDGLARDEQFF.

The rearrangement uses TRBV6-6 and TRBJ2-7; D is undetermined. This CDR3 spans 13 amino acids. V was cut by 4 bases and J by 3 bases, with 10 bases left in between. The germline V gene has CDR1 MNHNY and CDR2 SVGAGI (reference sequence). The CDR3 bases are TGTGCCAGCAGTTGGCGAGTACACTACGAGCAGTACTTC. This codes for CASSWRVHYEQYF.

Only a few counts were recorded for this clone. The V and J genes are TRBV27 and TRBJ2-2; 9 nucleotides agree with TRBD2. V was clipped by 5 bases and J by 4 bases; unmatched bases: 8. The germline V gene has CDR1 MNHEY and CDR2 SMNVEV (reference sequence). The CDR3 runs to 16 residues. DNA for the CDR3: TGTGCCAGCAGTCCTCAGCGGGAGGCGGGCACCGGGGAGCTGTTTTTT. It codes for CASSPQREAGTGELFF.

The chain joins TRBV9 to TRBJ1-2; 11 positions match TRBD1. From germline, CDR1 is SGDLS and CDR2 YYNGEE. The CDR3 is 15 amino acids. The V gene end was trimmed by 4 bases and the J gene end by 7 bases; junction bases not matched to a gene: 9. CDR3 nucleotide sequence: TGTGCCAGCAGCCCCCTCGGACAGGGGGCAGGTGGCTACACCTTC. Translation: CASSPLGQGAGGYTF.

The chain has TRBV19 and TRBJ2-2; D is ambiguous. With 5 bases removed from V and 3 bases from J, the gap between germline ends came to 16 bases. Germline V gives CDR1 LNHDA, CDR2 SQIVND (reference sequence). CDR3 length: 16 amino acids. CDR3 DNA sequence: TGTGCCAGTAGTGCAGTAATGGTCGAATACACCGGGGAGCTGTTTTTT. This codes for CASSAVMVEYTGELFF.

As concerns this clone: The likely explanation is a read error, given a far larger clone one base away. CDR3 DNA: TGCAGCCTACGAACGACAGGGATCGCTGAAACTTTCTTT. It codes for CSLRTTGIAETFF. The chain links TRBV29-1 to TRBJ1-1, with 7 bases lining up with TRBD1. Germline CDR1 is SQVTM and CDR2 is ANQGSEA. This CDR3 contains 13 residues.

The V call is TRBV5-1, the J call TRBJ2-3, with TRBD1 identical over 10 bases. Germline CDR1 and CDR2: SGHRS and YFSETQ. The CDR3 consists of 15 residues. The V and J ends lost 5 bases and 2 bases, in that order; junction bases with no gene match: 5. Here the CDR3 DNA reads TGCGCCAGCAGGCGGGGACAGGGGAACACAGATACGCAGTATTTT. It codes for CASRRGQGNTDTQYF.

The CDR3, as DNA: TGTGCCAGCAGGGCCCAGGGGGCGTCTAGTCAGCCCCAGCATTTT. Protein product: CASRAQGASSQPQHF. The chain joins TRBV6-6 to TRBJ1-5, with 8 bases identical to TRBD1. This CDR3 has 15 amino acids. Trimming removed 6 bases from V and 6 bases from J; junction bases left unmatched: 10. Germline V gene data show CDR1 as MNHNY and CDR2 as SVGAGI (reference sequence).

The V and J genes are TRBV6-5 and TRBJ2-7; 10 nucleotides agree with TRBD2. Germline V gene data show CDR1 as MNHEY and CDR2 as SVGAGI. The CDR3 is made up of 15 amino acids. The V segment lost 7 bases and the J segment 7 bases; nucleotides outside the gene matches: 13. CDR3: CASNQRSSGSAEQYF. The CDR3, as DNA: TGTGCCAGCAACCAAAGGTCTAGCGGGAGTGCAGAGCAGTACTTC.

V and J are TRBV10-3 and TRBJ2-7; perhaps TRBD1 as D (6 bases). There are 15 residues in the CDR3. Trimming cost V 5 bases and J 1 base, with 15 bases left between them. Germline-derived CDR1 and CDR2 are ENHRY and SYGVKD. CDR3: CAISLSRDKSYEQYF. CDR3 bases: TGTGCCATCAGTCTCTCCCGGGACAAATCCTACGAGCAGTACTTC.

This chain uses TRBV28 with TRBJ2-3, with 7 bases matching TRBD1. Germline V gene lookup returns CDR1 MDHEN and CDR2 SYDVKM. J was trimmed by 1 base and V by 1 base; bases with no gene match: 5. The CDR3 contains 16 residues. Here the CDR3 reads CASSLYRGFGTDTQYF. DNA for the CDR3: TGTGCCAGCAGTTTATACAGGGGATTTGGCACAGATACGCAGTATTTT.

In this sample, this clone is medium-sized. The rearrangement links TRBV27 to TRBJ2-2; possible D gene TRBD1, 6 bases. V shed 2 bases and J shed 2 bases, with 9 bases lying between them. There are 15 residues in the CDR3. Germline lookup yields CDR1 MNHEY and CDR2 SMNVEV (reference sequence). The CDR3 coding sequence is TGTGCCAGCAGTTTAGGGACATACAACACCGGGGAGCTGTTTTTT. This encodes CASSLGTYNTGELFF.

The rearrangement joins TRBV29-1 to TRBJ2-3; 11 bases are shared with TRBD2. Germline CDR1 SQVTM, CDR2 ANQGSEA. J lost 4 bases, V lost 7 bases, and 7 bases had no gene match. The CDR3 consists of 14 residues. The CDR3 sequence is CSAQGLAEADTQYF. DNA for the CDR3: TGCAGCGCCCAGGGACTAGCGGAGGCAGATACGCAGTATTTT.

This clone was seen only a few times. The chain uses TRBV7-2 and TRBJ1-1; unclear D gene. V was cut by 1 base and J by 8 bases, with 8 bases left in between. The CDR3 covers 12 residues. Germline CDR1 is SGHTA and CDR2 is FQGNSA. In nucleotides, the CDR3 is TGTGCCAGCAGCTTAGTGTGGTCCGAAGCTTTCTTT. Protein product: CASSLVWSEAFF.

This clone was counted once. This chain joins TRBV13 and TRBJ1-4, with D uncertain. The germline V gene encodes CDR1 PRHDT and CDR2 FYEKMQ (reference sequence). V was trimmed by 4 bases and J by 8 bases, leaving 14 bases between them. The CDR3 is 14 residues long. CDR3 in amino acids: CASSSTTKREKLFF. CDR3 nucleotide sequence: TGTGCCAGCAGCTCCACTACCAAGAGGGAAAAACTGTTTTTT.

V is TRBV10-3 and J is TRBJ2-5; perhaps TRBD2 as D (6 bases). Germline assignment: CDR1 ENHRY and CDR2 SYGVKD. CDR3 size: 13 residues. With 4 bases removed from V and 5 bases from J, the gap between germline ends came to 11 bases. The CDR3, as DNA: TGTGCCATCAGTGCAGACCTAGCGGAGACCCAGTACTTC. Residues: CAISADLAETQYF.

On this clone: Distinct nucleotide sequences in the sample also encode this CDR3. CDR3 coding DNA: TGTGCCGCTACAGCGAACACTGAAGCTTTCTTT. It specifies CAATANTEAFF. The chain uses TRBV19 and TRBJ1-1; D uncertain. Trimming stripped 11 bases from V and 1 base from J, with 8 bases between. This CDR3 is 11 amino acids long. Germline V lookup: CDR1 LNHDA, CDR2 SQIVND (reference sequence).

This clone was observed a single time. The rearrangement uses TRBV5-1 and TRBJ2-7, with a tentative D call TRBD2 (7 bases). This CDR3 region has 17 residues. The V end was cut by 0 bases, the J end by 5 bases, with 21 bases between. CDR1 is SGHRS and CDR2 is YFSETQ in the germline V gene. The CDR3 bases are TGCGCCAGCAGCTTGGCGTATTTTGGGGGGGGCGAGGACGAGCAGTACTTC. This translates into CASSLAYFGGGEDEQYF.

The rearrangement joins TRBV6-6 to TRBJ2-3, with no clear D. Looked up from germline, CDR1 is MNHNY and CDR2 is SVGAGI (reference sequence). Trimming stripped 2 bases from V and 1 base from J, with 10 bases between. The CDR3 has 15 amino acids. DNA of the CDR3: TGTGCCAGCAGTTACATTGGTCGTGGCACAGATACGCAGTATTTT. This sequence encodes CASSYIGRGTDTQYF.

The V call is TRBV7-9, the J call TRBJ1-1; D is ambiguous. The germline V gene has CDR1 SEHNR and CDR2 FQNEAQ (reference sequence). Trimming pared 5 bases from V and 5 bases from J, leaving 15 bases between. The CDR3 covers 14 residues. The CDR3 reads CASSPPDLGTEAFF. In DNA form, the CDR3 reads TGTGCCAGCAGCCCCCCAGACCTGGGGACTGAAGCTTTCTTT.

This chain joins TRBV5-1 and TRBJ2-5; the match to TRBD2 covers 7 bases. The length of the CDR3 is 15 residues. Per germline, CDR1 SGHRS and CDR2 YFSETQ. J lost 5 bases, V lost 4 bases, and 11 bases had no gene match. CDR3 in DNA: TGCGCCAGCAGCCCCCAGCGCGGGAGTGTTGAGACCCAGTACTTC. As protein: CASSPQRGSVETQYF.

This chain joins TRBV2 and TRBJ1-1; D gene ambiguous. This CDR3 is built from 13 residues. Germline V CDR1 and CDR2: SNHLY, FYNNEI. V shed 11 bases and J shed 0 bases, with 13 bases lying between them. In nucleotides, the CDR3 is TGTGCCCTCACCCAAAAGATGAACACTGAAGCTTTCTTT. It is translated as CALTQKMNTEAFF. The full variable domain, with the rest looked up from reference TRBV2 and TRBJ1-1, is EPEVTQTPSHQVTQMGQEVILRCVPISNHLYFYWYRQILGQKVEFLVSFYNNEISEKSEIFDDQFSVERPDGSNFTLKIRSTKLEDSAMYFCALTQKMNTEAFFGQGTRLTVV.

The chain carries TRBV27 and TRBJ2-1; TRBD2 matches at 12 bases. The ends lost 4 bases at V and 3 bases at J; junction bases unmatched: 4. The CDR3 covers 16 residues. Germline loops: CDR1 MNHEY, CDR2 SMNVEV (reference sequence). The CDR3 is CASSSLAGGVYNEQFF. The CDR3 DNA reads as TGTGCCAGCAGTTCACTAGCGGGAGGAGTCTACAATGAGCAGTTCTTC.

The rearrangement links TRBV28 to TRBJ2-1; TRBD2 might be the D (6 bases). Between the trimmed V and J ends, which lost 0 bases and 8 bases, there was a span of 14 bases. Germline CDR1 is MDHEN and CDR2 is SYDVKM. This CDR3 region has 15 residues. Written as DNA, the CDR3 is TGTGCCAGCAGTTTATGGGAGGGCCGGCTCGATGAGCAGTTCTTC. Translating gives CASSLWEGRLDEQFF.

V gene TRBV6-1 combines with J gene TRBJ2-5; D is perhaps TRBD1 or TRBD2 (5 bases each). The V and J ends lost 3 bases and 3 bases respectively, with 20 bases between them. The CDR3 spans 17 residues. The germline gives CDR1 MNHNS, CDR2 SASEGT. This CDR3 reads CASSEGWLPGTEETQYF. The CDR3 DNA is TGTGCCAGCAGTGAGGGCTGGTTACCCGGGACCGAAGAGACCCAGTACTTC.